This TCR beta chain derives from a study of T cell responses to AZD1222 COVID-19 vaccine. V trimming: 6 bases; J trimming: 7 bases; junction bases outside the gene matches: 10. CDR3 length: 14 amino acids. Germline CDR1 and CDR2: MDHEN and SYDVKM. TCRdb's copy holds only in-frame clones and misses some; the assay was immunoSEQ multiplex PCR. The sample includes some 52,000 clones, roughly 87% of them seen just once. The V and J genes are TRBV28 and TRBJ1-2; 8 positions agree with TRBD1. This receptor was taken from an adult who received the AZD1222 COVID-19 vaccine. Material: peripheral blood, obtained 28 days after the second AZD1222 dose. The CDR3 loop is CASSLDRVIIGYTF. The CDR3 region has the DNA TGTGCCAGCAGCCTGGACAGGGTAATCATTGGCTACACCTTC.